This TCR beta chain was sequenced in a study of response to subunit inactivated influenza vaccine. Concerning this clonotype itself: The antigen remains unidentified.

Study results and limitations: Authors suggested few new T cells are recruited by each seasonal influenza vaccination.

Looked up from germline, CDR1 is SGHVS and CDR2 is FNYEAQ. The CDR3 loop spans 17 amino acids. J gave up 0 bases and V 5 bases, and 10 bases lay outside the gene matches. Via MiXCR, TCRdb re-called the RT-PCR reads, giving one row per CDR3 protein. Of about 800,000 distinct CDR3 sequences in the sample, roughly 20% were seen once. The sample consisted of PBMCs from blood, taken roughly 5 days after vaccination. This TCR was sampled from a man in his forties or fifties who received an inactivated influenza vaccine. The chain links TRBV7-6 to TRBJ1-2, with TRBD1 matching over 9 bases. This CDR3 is CASSNPTGGRANYGYTF. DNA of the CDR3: TGTGCCAGCAGCAATCCGACAGGGGGTAGAGCTAACTATGGCTACACCTTC.